This T cell receptor beta chain is from a study of shared clonotypes between healthy human individuals. The length of the CDR3 is 14 residues. CDR1 and CDR2 from the germline V gene are KGHSH and LQKENI. Trimming took 3 bases from V and 4 from J; bases not matched to a gene: 3. For this clone: Its antigen is currently unknown.

Study-wide points: A generally larger estimated richness was seen in naive subsets than in memory subsets.

Profiling relied on immunoSEQ multiplex PCR, and the TCRdb table lists in-frame clones only, not all of them. The sample yields roughly 680,000 clones, 72% seen once. This clonotype originated in a woman aged 25 to 39 in good health. The V and J genes are TRBV18 and TRBJ2-7, with 10 bases identical to TRBD1. Material: memory CD4+ T cells sorted from blood. Subset denoted: CD45RA-negative fraction. The CDR3 DNA is TGTGCCAGCTCACCGCGGGACAGGGGTTACGAGCAGTACTTC. Translation gives CASSPRDRGYEQYF. The full variable domain, rest sourced from reference TRBV18 and TRBJ2-7, is NAGVMQNPRHLVRRRGQEARLRCSPMKGHSHVYWYRQLPEEGLKFMVYLQKENIIDESGMPKERFSAEFPKEGPSILRIQQVVRGDSAAYFCASSPRDRGYEQYFGPGTRLTVT.